A selection of T cell receptor beta chains follows, all from one sample in a study of blood T cell repertoires in COVID-19. TCRdb keeps only in-frame clones here, not all; method: immunoSEQ multiplex PCR. This sample has approximately 180,000 clones, with about 75% found just once. Sequencing was done on a sample of peripheral blood. The receptors were sampled from a woman in her 70s with acute or convalescent COVID-19. The CDR3 runs from the conserved cysteine through the conserved F or W. A D gene is named only where the DNA matches it firmly. Size tells how often a clone was seen (once, few, many) or the class of an expanded clone, and some rows leave it out.

CDR3 protein | CDR3 DNA | clone size | J gene | D gene | V gene
CASLEGSYQETQYF | TGTGCCAGCCTGGAGGGGTCTTACCAAGAGACCCAGTACTTC | - | TRBJ2-5 | - | TRBV6-5
CAWSGGPNYGYTF | TGTGCCTGGAGTGGTGGGCCTAACTATGGCTACACCTTC | few | TRBJ1-2 | - | TRBV30
CASSIDSPGQSRAF | TGTGCCAGTAGTATAGACTCCCCGGGACAATCTAGAGCCTTC | - | TRBJ1-2 | - | TRBV19
CASSETSGIGELFF | TGTGCCAGTAGTGAGACTAGCGGTATCGGGGAGCTGTTTTTT | - | TRBJ2-2 | TRBD2 | TRBV19
CATSRGLRERQFF | TGTGCCACCAGCAGAGGTTTGCGGGAGCGCCAGTTCTTC | - | TRBJ2-1 | TRBD2 | TRBV15
CASRPGTASNQPQHF | TGTGCCAGCAGACCCGGGACAGCGAGCAATCAGCCCCAGCATTTT | - | TRBJ1-5 | TRBD1 | TRBV6-5
CASSLTLVGTEAFF | TGTGCCAGTAGTCTGACTCTTGTGGGCACTGAAGCTTTCTTT | - | TRBJ1-1 | - | TRBV19
CASSLGGLGHFRFF | TGTGCCAGCAGCTTAGGGGGACTAGGACACTTTCGGTTCTTC | - | TRBJ2-1 | TRBD2 | TRBV11-2
CSADRQGSYNEQFF | TGCAGCGCCGATCGACAGGGCTCCTACAATGAGCAGTTCTTC | - | TRBJ2-1 | TRBD1 | TRBV29-1
CASSQVLIAGGYSDEQFF | TGCGCCAGCAGCCAAGTTTTAATCGCGGGAGGGTATTCGGATGAGCAGTTCTTC | once | TRBJ2-1 | TRBD2 | TRBV4-1
CATSAGSGNQPQHF | TGTGCCACCAGTGCAGGCTCAGGCAATCAGCCCCAGCATTTT | - | TRBJ1-5 | - | TRBV24-1
CASSLSALQGQPQHF | TGTGCCAGCAGCTTGTCGGCATTGCAGGGTCAGCCCCAGCATTTT | - | TRBJ1-5 | - | TRBV5-5
CASSLDRGRRGYTF | TGCGCCAGCAGCTTGGATAGGGGCCGTCGGGGCTACACCTTC | - | TRBJ1-2 | - | TRBV5-1
CASSLAEGTPFWPLHF | TGTGCCAGCAGCTTAGCAGAGGGGACACCTTTTTGGCCCCTCCACTTT | - | TRBJ1-6 | - | TRBV7-2
CASSPTTGANVLTF | TGCGCCAGCAGTCCCACGACTGGAGCCAACGTCCTGACTTTC | - | TRBJ2-6 | - | TRBV5-1
CASSKPRETNTGELFF | TGTGCCAGCAGTAAGCCTCGGGAGACGAACACCGGGGAGCTGTTTTTT | - | TRBJ2-2 | - | TRBV7-8
CASSLGTPNGYTF | TGTGCCAGCAGCTTAGGGACACCTAATGGCTACACCTTC | - | TRBJ1-2 | - | TRBV7-9
CASSGRIGLSSNEQFF | TGTGCCAGCAGCGGGAGGATAGGACTATCGAGCAATGAGCAGTTCTTC | - | TRBJ2-1 | - | TRBV9
CASSVAGLAGGGTQYF | TGTGCCAGCAGCGTGGCGGGACTAGCGGGAGGAGGGACCCAGTACTTC | - | TRBJ2-5 | TRBD2 | TRBV9
CASRTGLNEQYF | TGTGCCTCCCGGACAGGGCTAAACGAGCAGTACTTC | few | TRBJ2-7 | TRBD1 | TRBV27
CASSPPGAGQPQHF | TGTGCCAGCTCACCTCCCGGGGCGGGGCAGCCCCAGCATTTT | - | TRBJ1-5 | - | TRBV18
CASSQVRSGTDTQYF | TGTGCCAGCAGCCAAGTTAGGAGTGGCACAGATACGCAGTATTTT | - | TRBJ2-3 | - | TRBV14
CASSQEVRDRRNEKLFF | TGCGCCAGCAGCCAAGAAGTACGGGACAGGAGGAATGAAAAACTGTTTTTT | - | TRBJ1-4 | TRBD1 | TRBV4-1
CAISESLGQGAGEQFF | TGTGCCATCAGTGAGTCGTTGGGACAGGGGGCCGGAGAGCAGTTCTTC | once | TRBJ2-1 | TRBD1 | TRBV10-3
CASSESASGRFEQYF | TGCGCCAGCAGTGAGTCGGCTAGCGGGAGGTTCGAGCAGTACTTC | once | TRBJ2-7 | TRBD2 | TRBV10-1